These T cell receptor beta chains were read from a single sample in a study of cytomegalovirus exposure and HLA in healthy donors. Profiled with immunoSEQ multiplex PCR; TCRdb holds only in-frame clones, not every one. The sample has some 100,000 clones, 75% seen once; the top ten hold 8% to 13%. Sequences were obtained from PBMCs. The receptors shown here come from a man aged 50-60 years in good health and CMV-seronegative. CDR3s include the opening cysteine and the closing phenylalanine or tryptophan. The D gene is left open where the match is weak. Rows give clone size only sometimes, using once, few, many, or a class for an expanded clone.

j_gene: TRBJ2-5
v_gene: TRBV6-5
d_gene: TRBD1
abundance: NA
CDR3nt: TGTGCCAGCAGCTTAAGTGGACAGGAGCAGTACTTC
CDR3aa: CASSLSGQEQYF

j_gene: TRBJ2-1
v_gene: TRBV5-1
d_gene: TRBD1
abundance: NA
CDR3nt: TGCGCCAGCAGCCCCGCTGACCGGACAGGGACTCGTGGTGAGCAGTTCTTC
CDR3aa: CASSPADRTGTRGEQFF

j_gene: TRBJ1-1
v_gene: TRBV2
d_gene: NA
abundance: NA
CDR3nt: TGTGCCAGCAGTGAAGCGCGGCAGGGCACTGAAGCTTTCTTT
CDR3aa: CASSEARQGTEAFF

j_gene: TRBJ2-5
v_gene: TRBV19
d_gene: TRBD2
abundance: NA
CDR3nt: TGTGCCAGTAGTAGCGGGACTAGCGGACACCAGGGGACCCAGTACTTC
CDR3aa: CASSSGTSGHQGTQYF

j_gene: TRBJ2-7
v_gene: TRBV27
d_gene: TRBD1
abundance: few
CDR3nt: TGTGCCAGCAGTTTAGCATCGCTACAGGGGGCGGGCGAGCAGTACTTC
CDR3aa: CASSLASLQGAGEQYF

j_gene: TRBJ2-7
v_gene: TRBV27
d_gene: NA
abundance: NA
CDR3nt: TGTGCCAGCAGTTTTAGCCGGTCCTACGAGCAGTACTTC
CDR3aa: CASSFSRSYEQYF

j_gene: TRBJ1-3
v_gene: TRBV5-6
d_gene: TRBD1
abundance: NA
CDR3nt: TGTGCCAGCAGCGCGGACAGGGGGGACACCATATATTTT
CDR3aa: CASSADRGDTIYF

j_gene: TRBJ2-1
v_gene: TRBV2
d_gene: NA
abundance: many
CDR3nt: TGTGCCAGCAGCGTTTCGTATGAGCAGTTCTTC
CDR3aa: CASSVSYEQFF

j_gene: TRBJ2-2
v_gene: TRBV18
d_gene: TRBD1
abundance: NA
CDR3nt: TGTGCCAGCTCACCACAAAGCAGGGGGCTAACCGGGGAGCTGTTTTTT
CDR3aa: CASSPQSRGLTGELFF

j_gene: TRBJ1-5
v_gene: TRBV19
d_gene: NA
abundance: NA
CDR3nt: TGTGCCAGTAGTCGCGGGCTGACCCAAACCGAACCCCAGCATTTT
CDR3aa: CASSRGLTQTEPQHF

j_gene: TRBJ1-1
v_gene: TRBV5-1
d_gene: NA
abundance: NA
CDR3nt: TGCGCCAGCAGCCTAATCGACCAGGGTGAAGCTTTCTTT
CDR3aa: CASSLIDQGEAFF

j_gene: TRBJ1-3
v_gene: TRBV9
d_gene: NA
abundance: NA
CDR3nt: TGTGCCAGCAGCGCCCGTCCACCGGGACTCCTACCCCACGCCATATATTTT
CDR3aa: CASSARPPGLLPHAIYF

j_gene: TRBJ2-5
v_gene: TRBV29-1
d_gene: TRBD2
abundance: NA
CDR3nt: TGCAGCGTTGAGGACCAGCGGGGGGCCAGAGAGACCCAGTACTTC
CDR3aa: CSVEDQRGARETQYF

j_gene: TRBJ1-2
v_gene: TRBV18
d_gene: NA
abundance: NA
CDR3nt: TGTGCCAGCTCATCAGGGGTAGGCGGCTACACCTTC
CDR3aa: CASSSGVGGYTF

j_gene: TRBJ2-1
v_gene: TRBV4-3
d_gene: NA
abundance: NA
CDR3nt: TGCGCCAGCAGCCAAGATCATTATGAGCAGTTCTTC
CDR3aa: CASSQDHYEQFF

j_gene: TRBJ1-2
v_gene: TRBV6-5
d_gene: NA
abundance: NA
CDR3nt: TGTGCCAGCAGTGAAGGGGCCCACTATGGCTACACCTTC
CDR3aa: CASSEGAHYGYTF

j_gene: TRBJ2-7
v_gene: TRBV5-6
d_gene: NA
abundance: NA
CDR3nt: TGTGCCAGCAGCCCGGACAACTCCTACGAGCAGTACTTC
CDR3aa: CASSPDNSYEQYF

j_gene: TRBJ1-5
v_gene: TRBV7-2
d_gene: NA
abundance: NA
CDR3nt: TGTGCCAGCAGCTTAGGTGGCCCCTATCAGCCCCAGCATTTT
CDR3aa: CASSLGGPYQPQHF

j_gene: TRBJ2-1
v_gene: TRBV4-3
d_gene: NA
abundance: NA
CDR3nt: TGCGCCAGCAGCCAAGACCCGGGACTTTTCAATGAGCAGTTCTTC
CDR3aa: CASSQDPGLFNEQFF

j_gene: TRBJ2-2
v_gene: TRBV6-6
d_gene: NA
abundance: NA
CDR3nt: TGTGCCACCGCGACAGACAACACCGGGGAGCTGTTTTTT
CDR3aa: CATATDNTGELFF

j_gene: TRBJ2-5
v_gene: TRBV4-1
d_gene: NA
abundance: NA
CDR3nt: TGCGCCAGCAGCCTCACTAGTGAGGAGACCCAGTACTTC
CDR3aa: CASSLTSEETQYF

j_gene: TRBJ2-3
v_gene: TRBV5-1
d_gene: TRBD2
abundance: NA
CDR3nt: TGCGCCAGCAGCTTAGGAGGGAGGGCGGAAGATACGCAGTATTTT
CDR3aa: CASSLGGRAEDTQYF

j_gene: TRBJ1-4
v_gene: TRBV18
d_gene: NA
abundance: NA
CDR3nt: TGTGCCAGCTCCGGAGAGGAGAATGAAAAACTGTTTTTT
CDR3aa: CASSGEENEKLFF

j_gene: TRBJ2-7
v_gene: TRBV29-1
d_gene: TRBD1
abundance: NA
CDR3nt: TGCAGCGCCGGGACAGGGAAGACCTACGAGCAGTACTTC
CDR3aa: CSAGTGKTYEQYF

j_gene: TRBJ2-7
v_gene: TRBV11-2
d_gene: TRBD2
abundance: NA
CDR3nt: TGTGCCAGCAGCCCAAGGGGAGGAGCGGGAGTGTCTTGGCAGTACTTC
CDR3aa: CASSPRGGAGVSWQYF

j_gene: TRBJ2-7
v_gene: TRBV5-1
d_gene: NA
abundance: NA
CDR3nt: TGCGCCAGCAGCTCCCGGGTCAGGGGCGACGAGCAGTACTTC
CDR3aa: CASSSRVRGDEQYF

j_gene: TRBJ1-5
v_gene: TRBV10-3
d_gene: TRBD1
abundance: NA
CDR3nt: TGTGCCATCAGTGGGGGGGACAGCCTTAATCAGCCCCAGCATTTT
CDR3aa: CAISGGDSLNQPQHF

j_gene: TRBJ1-1
v_gene: TRBV30
d_gene: TRBD1
abundance: NA
CDR3nt: TGTGCCTGGAGTCCGGGACAGGCGCTGAACACTGAAGCTTTCTTT
CDR3aa: CAWSPGQALNTEAFF